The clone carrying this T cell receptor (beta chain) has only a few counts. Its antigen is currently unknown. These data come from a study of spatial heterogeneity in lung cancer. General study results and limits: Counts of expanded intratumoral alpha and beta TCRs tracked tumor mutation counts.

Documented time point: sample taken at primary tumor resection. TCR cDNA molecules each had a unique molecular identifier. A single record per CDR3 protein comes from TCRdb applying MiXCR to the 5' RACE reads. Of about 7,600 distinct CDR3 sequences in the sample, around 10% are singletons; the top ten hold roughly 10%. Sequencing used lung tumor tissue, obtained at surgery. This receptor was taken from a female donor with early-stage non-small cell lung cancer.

The CDR3 here is CASSLGPMSSGNTIYF. For the CDR3, the DNA is TGTGCCAGCAGCTTAGGTCCGATGAGCTCTGGAAACACCATATATTTT. The gene calls are TRBV11-3 and TRBJ1-3; D is unclear. The CDR3 sequence is 16 residues long. The V gene lost 1 base and the J gene lost 0 bases, with 10 bases spanning the gap. The germline V gene encodes CDR1 SGHNT and CDR2 YENEEA.